Listed below are T cell receptor beta chains from one sample, sequenced in a study of technical replicates of blood from a handful of donors. Libraries were prepared by immunoSEQ multiplex PCR; TCRdb keeps only in-frame clonotypes and omits some of them. This repertoire shows tens of thousands of clones, 94% found once; its top ten account for about 0.35%. Source material: T cells isolated from PBMCs. The receptor set was obtained from a human donor in good health. Both conserved end residues are part of each CDR3. Each record gives: J gene, V gene, D gene, clone size, CDR3 DNA, CDR3 protein. The D gene is left open where the match is weak. Clone size appears in some rows only: once, few, many, or a class for an expanded clone.

TRBJ2-1,TRBV4-3,-,-,TGCGCCAGCAGCCAAGTAGAGGGTCTCAATGAGCAGTTCTTC,CASSQVEGLNEQFF
TRBJ2-1,TRBV11-2,-,-,TGTGCCAGCAGCTTACTTCTCGGCGGGGACAATGAGCAGTTCTTC,CASSLLLGGDNEQFF
TRBJ1-1,TRBV6-1,-,-,TGTGCCAGCAGGGACAGAGGGGCTTTCTTT,CASRDRGAFF
TRBJ1-1,TRBV5-4,-,-,TGTGCCAGCAGCTTCAGACAGTTGAACACTGAAGCTTTCTTT,CASSFRQLNTEAFF
TRBJ1-2,TRBV4-3,-,-,TGCGCCAGCAGCCAAGATGGGGGGACTAGGGGTAATGGCTACACCTTC,CASSQDGGTRGNGYTF
TRBJ2-3,TRBV28,-,-,TGTGCCAGCAACCCACAGGAATCCACAGATACGCAGTATTTT,CASNPQESTDTQYF
TRBJ2-5,TRBV27,TRBD1,-,TGTGCCAGCACCCCAATACAGGGGCCGGAGGAGACCCAGTACTTC,CASTPIQGPEETQYF
TRBJ2-5,TRBV7-7,TRBD1,-,TGTGCTAGCAGCTTAGCCTCGGGACAGCCAGAGACCCAGTACTTC,CASSLASGQPETQYF
TRBJ2-5,TRBV7-7,TRBD2,-,TGTGCTAGCAGCCTAGCGGGAGGACTGGAGACCCAGTACTTC,CASSLAGGLETQYF
TRBJ2-1,TRBV10-3,TRBD2,-,TGTGCCATCAGTATCCTAGCGGGAGAGTACAATGAGCAGTTCTTC,CAISILAGEYNEQFF
TRBJ2-7,TRBV28,-,-,TGTGCCACCTCAACGACAGCTGAGCAGTACTTC,CATSTTAEQYF
TRBJ2-5,TRBV9,-,-,TGTGCCAGCAGCGTAGCCCTGGGGGCATTGCATTTTGGAGAGACCCAGTACTTC,CASSVALGALHFGETQYF
TRBJ1-2,TRBV11-3,TRBD1,-,TGTGCCAGCAGCTCCGGACCAGGGGGCTACGGCTACACCTTC,CASSSGPGGYGYTF
TRBJ1-4,TRBV5-4,TRBD1,-,TGTGCCAGCAGCTTCGAGACAGGGGACGAAAAACTGTTTTTT,CASSFETGDEKLFF
TRBJ2-6,TRBV9,-,-,TGTGCCAGCAGCAAAGGAGGTCGGGACATTACTGGGGCCAACGTCCTGACTTTC,CASSKGGRDITGANVLTF
TRBJ2-1,TRBV28,-,-,TGTGCCAGCAGTTTCCCGCCCTCCGGGAATGAGCAGTTCTTC,CASSFPPSGNEQFF
TRBJ1-2,TRBV2,TRBD1,-,TGTGCCAGCAGTGAATCAGGGACAGGGTATCATTCGTACTATGGCTACACCTTC,CASSESGTGYHSYYGYTF
TRBJ2-5,TRBV9,-,-,TGTGCCAGCAGCGTAGTGGGAGATTGGGGAGAGACCCAGTACTTC,CASSVVGDWGETQYF
TRBJ2-7,TRBV19,-,-,TGTGCCAGTAGTCCTGACAGGAGCTCCTACGAGCAGTACTTC,CASSPDRSSYEQYF
TRBJ2-1,TRBV15,-,-,TGTGCCACCAGCAGAGAGGAGCCGTGGACCTACAATGAGCAGTTCTTC,CATSREEPWTYNEQFF
TRBJ2-7,TRBV19,TRBD2,-,TGTGCCAGTAGTATTGGGGCTAGCGGTTACTACGAGCAGTACTTC,CASSIGASGYYEQYF
TRBJ2-1,TRBV27,-,-,TGTGCCAGCAGTTTATCCCTCCGTAATGAGCAGTTCTTC,CASSLSLRNEQFF
TRBJ2-6,TRBV9,-,-,TGTGCCAGCAGCGTTAACAGGGTATCTGGGGCCAACGTCCTGACTTTC,CASSVNRVSGANVLTF
TRBJ1-1,TRBV7-8,-,-,TGTGCCAGCAGCTTAGGTAGGGGCGGCACTGAAGCTTTCTTT,CASSLGRGGTEAFF
TRBJ1-2,TRBV20-1,-,-,TGCAGTGCTTATAGGGAGGCTGGCTACACCTTC,CSAYREAGYTF
TRBJ1-1,TRBV27,-,-,TGTGCCAGCAGTTTGGTCACAGGGCCAGCTTTCTTT,CASSLVTGPAFF
TRBJ2-1,TRBV11-1,TRBD2,-,TGTGCCAGCAGCCTACCGGGACTAGCGGGATTTTATGAGCAGTTCTTC,CASSLPGLAGFYEQFF
TRBJ2-1,TRBV27,TRBD2,-,TGTGCCAGCAGTTTAGGAGCGGGAGGGGATGAGCAGTTCTTC,CASSLGAGGDEQFF
TRBJ2-1,TRBV6-4,-,-,TGTGCCAGCAGCCACGAGCCGGACAGCGTTACGAAGTTCTTC,CASSHEPDSVTKFF
TRBJ2-1,TRBV4-1,-,once,TGCGCCAGCAGCCAGGACTTAAGCGTAGAGCAGTTCTTC,CASSQDLSVEQFF
TRBJ2-3,TRBV10-2,-,-,TGCGCCAGCAGTGAGTTGAGTCTCACAGATACGCAGTATTTT,CASSELSLTDTQYF
TRBJ2-1,TRBV30,TRBD2,-,TGTGCCTGGAGTGTAGGGGGTCTAGCGGGGCGTGAGCAGTTCTTC,CAWSVGGLAGREQFF
TRBJ1-4,TRBV28,-,-,TGTGCCAGCAGTTTTTTAGGAGGGGCAGGTGAAAAACTGTTTTTT,CASSFLGGAGEKLFF
TRBJ1-4,TRBV30,-,-,TGTGCCTGGAGTGTAAGAGGTGAAAAACTGTTTTTT,CAWSVRGEKLFF
TRBJ2-3,TRBV4-1,-,-,TGCGCCAGCAGCCAAAGGTCCGCGGGCGGAGATACGCAGTATTTT,CASSQRSAGGDTQYF
TRBJ2-7,TRBV2,TRBD1,-,TGTGCCATCTGGACAGGGGGCTCCCGCGAGCAGTACTTC,CAIWTGGSREQYF
TRBJ1-2,TRBV29-1,TRBD1,once,TGCAGCGTCGCCACAGGGGGAAATAATGGCTACACCTTC,CSVATGGNNGYTF
TRBJ2-2,TRBV10-3,TRBD1,-,TGTGCCATCAGTGAGTCAAAGGGGGCAGGAGGTGCCGGGGAGCTGTTTTTT,CAISESKGAGGAGELFF